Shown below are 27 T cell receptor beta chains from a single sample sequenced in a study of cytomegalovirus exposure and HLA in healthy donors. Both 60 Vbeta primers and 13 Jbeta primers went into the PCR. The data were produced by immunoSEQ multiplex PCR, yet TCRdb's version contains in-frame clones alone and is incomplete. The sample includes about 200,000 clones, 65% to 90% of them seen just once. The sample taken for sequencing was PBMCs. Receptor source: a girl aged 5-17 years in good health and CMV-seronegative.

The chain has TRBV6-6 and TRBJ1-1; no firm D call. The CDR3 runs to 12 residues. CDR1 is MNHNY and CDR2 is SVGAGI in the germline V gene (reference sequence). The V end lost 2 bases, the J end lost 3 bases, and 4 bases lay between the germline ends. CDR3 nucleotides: TGTGCCAGCAGTTACCCGGACACTGAAGCTTTCTTT. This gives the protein CASSYPDTEAFF.

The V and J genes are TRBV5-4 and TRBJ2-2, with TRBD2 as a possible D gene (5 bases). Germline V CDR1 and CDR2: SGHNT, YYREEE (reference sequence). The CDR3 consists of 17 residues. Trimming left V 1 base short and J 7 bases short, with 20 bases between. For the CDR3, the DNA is TGTGCCAGCAGCTTGCCCCTCGGTGACCTAGCCGGCGGGGAGCTGTTTTTT. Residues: CASSLPLGDLAGGELFF.

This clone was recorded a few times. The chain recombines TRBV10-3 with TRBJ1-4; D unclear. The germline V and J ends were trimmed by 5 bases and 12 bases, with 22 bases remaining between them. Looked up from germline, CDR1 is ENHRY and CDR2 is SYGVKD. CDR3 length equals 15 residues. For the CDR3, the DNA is TGTGCCATCAGTTCCACCGGGTCCGGTTTAAAAGAACTGTTTTTT. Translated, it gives CAISSTGSGLKELFF.

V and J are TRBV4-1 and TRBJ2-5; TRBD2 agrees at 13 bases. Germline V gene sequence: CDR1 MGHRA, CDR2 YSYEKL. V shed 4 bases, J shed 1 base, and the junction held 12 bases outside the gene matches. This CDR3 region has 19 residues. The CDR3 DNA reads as TGCGCCAGCAGCCCTGGACTAGCGGGAGTACTAACCAGCCAAGAGACCCAGTACTTC. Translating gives CASSPGLAGVLTSQETQYF.

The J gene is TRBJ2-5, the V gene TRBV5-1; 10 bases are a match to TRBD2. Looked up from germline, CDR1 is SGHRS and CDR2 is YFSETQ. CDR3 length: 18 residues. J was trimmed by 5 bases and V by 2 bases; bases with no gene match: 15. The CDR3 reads CASSLVPISGGFLETQYF. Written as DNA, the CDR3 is TGCGCCAGCAGCTTAGTCCCTATTAGCGGGGGGTTCTTGGAGACCCAGTACTTC. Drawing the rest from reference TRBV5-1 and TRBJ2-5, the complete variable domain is KAGVTQTPRYLIKTRGQQVTLSCSPISGHRSVSWYQQTPGQGLQFLFEYFSETQRNKGNFPGRFSGRQFSNSRSEMNVSTLELGDSALYLCASSLVPISGGFLETQYFGPGTRLLVL.

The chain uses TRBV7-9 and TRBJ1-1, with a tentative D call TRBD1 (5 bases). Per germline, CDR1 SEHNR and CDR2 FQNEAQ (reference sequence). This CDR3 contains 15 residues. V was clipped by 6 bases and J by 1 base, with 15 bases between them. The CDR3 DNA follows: TGTGCCAGCAGTCACTCTCCCACAGGGAACACTGAAGCTTTCTTT. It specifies CASSHSPTGNTEAFF.

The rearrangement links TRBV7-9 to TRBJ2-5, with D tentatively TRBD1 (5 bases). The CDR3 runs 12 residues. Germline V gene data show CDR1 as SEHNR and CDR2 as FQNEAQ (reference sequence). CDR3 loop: CSGATDLETQYF. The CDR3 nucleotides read TGTTCCGGCGCGACAGATTTAGAGACCCAGTACTTC.

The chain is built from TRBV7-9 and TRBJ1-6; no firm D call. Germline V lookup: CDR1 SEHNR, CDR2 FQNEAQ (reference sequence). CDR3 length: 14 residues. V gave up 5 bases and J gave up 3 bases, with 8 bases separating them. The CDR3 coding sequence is TGTGCCAGCAGCACAGACGTCTATAATTCACCCCTCCACTTT. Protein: CASSTDVYNSPLHF.

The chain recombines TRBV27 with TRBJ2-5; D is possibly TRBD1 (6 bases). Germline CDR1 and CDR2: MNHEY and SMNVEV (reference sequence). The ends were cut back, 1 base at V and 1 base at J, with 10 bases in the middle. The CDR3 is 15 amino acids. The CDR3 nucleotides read TGTGCCAGCAGTTTATTTAGGGGGATCCAAGAGACCCAGTACTTC. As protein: CASSLFRGIQETQYF.

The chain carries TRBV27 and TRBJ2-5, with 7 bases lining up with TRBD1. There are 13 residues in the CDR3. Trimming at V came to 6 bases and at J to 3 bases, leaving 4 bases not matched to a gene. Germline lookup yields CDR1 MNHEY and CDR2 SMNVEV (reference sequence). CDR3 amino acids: CASRTQGEETQYF. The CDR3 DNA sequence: TGTGCCAGCAGAACGCAGGGGGAAGAGACCCAGTACTTC.

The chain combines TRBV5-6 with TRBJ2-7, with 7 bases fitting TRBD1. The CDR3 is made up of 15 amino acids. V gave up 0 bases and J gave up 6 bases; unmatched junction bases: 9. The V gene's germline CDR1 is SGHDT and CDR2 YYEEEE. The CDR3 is CASSLAGTALTEQYF. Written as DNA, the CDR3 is TGTGCCAGCAGCTTGGCGGGGACAGCCCTTACCGAGCAGTACTTC.

CDR3 residues: CASNSQGQGTQYF. The DNA for the CDR3 is TGTGCCAGCAATTCACAGGGTCAGGGTACGCAGTATTTT. The chain recombines TRBV28 with TRBJ2-3, with a tentative D call TRBD1 (6 bases). The CDR3 loop spans 13 amino acids. The ends were cut back, 7 bases at V and 8 bases at J, with 16 bases in the middle. CDR1 and CDR2 from the germline V gene are MDHEN and SYDVKM.

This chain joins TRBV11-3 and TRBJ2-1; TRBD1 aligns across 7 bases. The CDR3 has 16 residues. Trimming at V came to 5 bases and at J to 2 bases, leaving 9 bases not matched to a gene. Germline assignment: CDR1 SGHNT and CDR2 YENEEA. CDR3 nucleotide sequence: TGTGCCAGCAGCAATCGAGACAGGGTCCCCTACAATGAGCAGTTCTTC. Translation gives CASSNRDRVPYNEQFF.

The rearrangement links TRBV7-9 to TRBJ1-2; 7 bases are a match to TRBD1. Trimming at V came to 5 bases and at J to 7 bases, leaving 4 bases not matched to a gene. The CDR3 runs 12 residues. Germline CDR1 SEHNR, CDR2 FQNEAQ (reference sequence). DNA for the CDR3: TGTGCCAGCAGCCCATCAGGGGGTGGCTACACCTTC. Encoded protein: CASSPSGGGYTF. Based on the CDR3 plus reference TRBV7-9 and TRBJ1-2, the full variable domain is DTGVSQNPRHKITKRGQNVTFRCDPISEHNRLYWYRQTLGQGPEFLTYFQNEAQLEKSRLLSDRFSAERPKGSFSTLEIQRTEQGDSAMYLCASSPSGGGYTFGSGTRLTVV.

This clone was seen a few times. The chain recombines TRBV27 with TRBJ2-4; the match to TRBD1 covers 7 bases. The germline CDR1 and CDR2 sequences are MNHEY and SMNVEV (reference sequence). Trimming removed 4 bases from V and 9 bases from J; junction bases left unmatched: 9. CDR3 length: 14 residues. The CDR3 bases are TGTGCCAGCAGTTCCGGACAGGCGGCTCTCATTCAGTACTTC. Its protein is CASSSGQAALIQYF.

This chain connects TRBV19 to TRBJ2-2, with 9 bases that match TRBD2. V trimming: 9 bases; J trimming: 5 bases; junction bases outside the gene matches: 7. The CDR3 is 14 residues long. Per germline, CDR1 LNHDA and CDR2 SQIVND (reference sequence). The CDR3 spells CASQRGAGTGELFF. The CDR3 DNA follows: TGTGCCAGCCAGCGGGGGGCGGGAACCGGGGAGCTGTTTTTT. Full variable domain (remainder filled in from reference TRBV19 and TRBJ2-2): DGGITQSPKYLFRKEGQNVTLSCEQNLNHDAMYWYRQDPGQGLRLIYYSQIVNDFQKGDIAEGYSVSREKKESFPLTVTSAQKNPTAFYLCASQRGAGTGELFFGEGSRLTVL.

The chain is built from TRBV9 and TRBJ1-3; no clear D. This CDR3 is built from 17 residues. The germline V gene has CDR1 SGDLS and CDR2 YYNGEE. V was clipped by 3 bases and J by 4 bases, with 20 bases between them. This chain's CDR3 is CASSGASRAAGGNTIYF. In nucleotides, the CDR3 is TGTGCCAGCAGCGGGGCGAGCCGGGCCGCGGGAGGAAACACCATATATTTT. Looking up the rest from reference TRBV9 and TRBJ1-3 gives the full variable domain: DSGVTQTPKHLITATGQRVTLRCSPRSGDLSVYWYQQSLDQGLQFLIQYYNGEERAKGNILERFSAQQFPDLHSELNLSSLELGDSALYFCASSGASRAAGGNTIYFGEGSWLTVV.

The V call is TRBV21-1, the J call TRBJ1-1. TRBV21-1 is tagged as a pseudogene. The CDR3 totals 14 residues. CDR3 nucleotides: TGTGCCAGCAGCCCCCGGGGGGGGATCACTGAAGCTTTCTTT. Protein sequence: CASSPRGGITEAFF.

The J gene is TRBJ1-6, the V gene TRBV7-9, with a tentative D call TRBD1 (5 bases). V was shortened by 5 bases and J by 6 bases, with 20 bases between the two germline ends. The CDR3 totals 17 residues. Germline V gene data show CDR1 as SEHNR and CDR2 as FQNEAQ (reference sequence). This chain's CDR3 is CASSHTEFVGANSPLHF. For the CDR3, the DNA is TGTGCCAGCAGCCATACGGAGTTTGTTGGGGCTAATTCACCCCTCCACTTT.

CDR3 DNA: TGTGCCAGCAGGCGGGGGGGCGGTGGAGAGACCCAGTACTTC. Residues: CASRRGGGGETQYF. The chain uses TRBV7-2 and TRBJ2-5; 9 bases line up with TRBD2. The CDR3 covers 14 residues. V dropped 6 bases and J dropped 4; count of bases not matched to a gene: 6. Germline V gene lookup returns CDR1 SGHTA and CDR2 FQGNSA.

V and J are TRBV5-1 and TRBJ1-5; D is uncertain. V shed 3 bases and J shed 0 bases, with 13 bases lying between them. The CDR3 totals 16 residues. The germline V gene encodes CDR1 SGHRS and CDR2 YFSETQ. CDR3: CASSSDGLYSNQPQHF. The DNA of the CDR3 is TGCGCCAGCAGCTCGGACGGACTTTATAGCAATCAGCCCCAGCATTTT.

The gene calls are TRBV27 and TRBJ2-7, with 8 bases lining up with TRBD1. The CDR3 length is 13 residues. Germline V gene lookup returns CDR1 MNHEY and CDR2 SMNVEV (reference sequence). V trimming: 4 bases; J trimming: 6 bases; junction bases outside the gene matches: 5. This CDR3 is CASSYGTGGEQYF. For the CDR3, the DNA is TGTGCCAGCAGTTATGGGACAGGTGGCGAGCAGTACTTC.

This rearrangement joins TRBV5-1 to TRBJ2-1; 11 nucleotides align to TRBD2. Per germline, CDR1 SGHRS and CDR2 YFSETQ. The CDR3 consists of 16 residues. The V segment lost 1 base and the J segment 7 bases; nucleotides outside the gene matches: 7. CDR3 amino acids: CASSLFLAGGGNEQFF. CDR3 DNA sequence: TGCGCCAGCAGCTTGTTTCTAGCGGGAGGTGGAAATGAGCAGTTCTTC.

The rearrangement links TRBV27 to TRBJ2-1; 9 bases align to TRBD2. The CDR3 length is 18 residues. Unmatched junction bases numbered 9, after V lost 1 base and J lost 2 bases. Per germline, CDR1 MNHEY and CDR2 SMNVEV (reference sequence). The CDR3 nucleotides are TGTGCCAGCAGTTTATTAGCGGGAGTGGCAAAGGCCTACAATGAGCAGTTCTTC. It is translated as CASSLLAGVAKAYNEQFF.

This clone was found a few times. The DNA for the CDR3 is TGTGCCAGCAGTCGTTCACAGACACACTCCTACGAGCAGTACTTC. It specifies CASSRSQTHSYEQYF. The chain uses TRBV7-9 and TRBJ2-7; no clear D gene. Germline V gene sequence: CDR1 SEHNR, CDR2 FQNEAQ (reference sequence). With 6 bases removed from V and 0 bases from J, the gap between germline ends came to 15 bases. CDR3 length equals 15 residues.

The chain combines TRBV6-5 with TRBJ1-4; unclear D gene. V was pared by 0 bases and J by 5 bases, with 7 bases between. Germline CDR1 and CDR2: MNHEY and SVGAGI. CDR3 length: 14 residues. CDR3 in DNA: TGTGCCAGCAGTTACTCGGGCAGGAATGAAAAACTGTTTTTT. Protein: CASSYSGRNEKLFF.

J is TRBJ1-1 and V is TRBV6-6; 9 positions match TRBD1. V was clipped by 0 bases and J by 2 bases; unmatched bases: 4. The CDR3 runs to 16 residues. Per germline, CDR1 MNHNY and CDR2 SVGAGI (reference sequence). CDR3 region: CASSYSRDRDNTEAFF. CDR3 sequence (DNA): TGTGCCAGCAGTTACTCGAGGGACAGGGATAACACTGAAGCTTTCTTT.